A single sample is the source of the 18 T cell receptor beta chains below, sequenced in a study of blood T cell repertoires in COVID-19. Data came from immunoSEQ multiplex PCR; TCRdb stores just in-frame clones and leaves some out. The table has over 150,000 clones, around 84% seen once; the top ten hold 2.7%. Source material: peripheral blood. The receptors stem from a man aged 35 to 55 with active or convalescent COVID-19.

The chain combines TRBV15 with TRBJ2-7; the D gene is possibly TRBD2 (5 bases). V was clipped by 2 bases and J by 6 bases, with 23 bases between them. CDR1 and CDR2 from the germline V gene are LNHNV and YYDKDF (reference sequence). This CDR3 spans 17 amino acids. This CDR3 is CATSRIPRLSLPPEQYF. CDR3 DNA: TGTGCCACCAGCAGAATTCCCCGACTATCCCTTCCCCCCGAGCAGTACTTC.

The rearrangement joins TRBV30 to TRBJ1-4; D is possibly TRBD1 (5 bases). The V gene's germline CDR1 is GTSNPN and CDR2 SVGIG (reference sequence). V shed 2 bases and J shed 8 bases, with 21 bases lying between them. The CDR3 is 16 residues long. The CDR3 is CAWSPVAQGGGEKLFF. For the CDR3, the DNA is TGTGCCTGGAGTCCGGTGGCTCAGGGAGGCGGCGAAAAACTGTTTTTT.

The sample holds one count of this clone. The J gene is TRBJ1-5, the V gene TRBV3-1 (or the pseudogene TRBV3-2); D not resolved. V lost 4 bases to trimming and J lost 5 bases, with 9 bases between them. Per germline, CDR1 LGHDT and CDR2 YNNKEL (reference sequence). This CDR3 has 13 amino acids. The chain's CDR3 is CASSLAGYQPQHF. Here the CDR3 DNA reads TGTGCCAGCAGCCTCGCGGGGTATCAGCCCCAGCATTTT.

Here the CDR3 DNA reads TGTGCCAGCAGTCCCTACCGACTAGCCAGCACAGATACGCAGTATTTT. It is translated as CASSPYRLASTDTQYF. The V gene is TRBV6-2 or TRBV6-3, the J gene TRBJ2-3; TRBD2 matches 7 bases. V lost 5 bases to trimming and J lost 0 bases; unmatched junction nucleotides: 8. Germline CDR1 and CDR2: MNHEY and SVGEGT. The length of the CDR3 is 16 residues.

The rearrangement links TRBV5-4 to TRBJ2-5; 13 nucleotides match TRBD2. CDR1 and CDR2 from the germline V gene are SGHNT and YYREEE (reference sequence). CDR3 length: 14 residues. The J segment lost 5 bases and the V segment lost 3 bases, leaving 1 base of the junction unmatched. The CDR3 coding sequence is TGTGCCAGCAGCTCGACTAGCGGGGGGGAGACCCAGTACTTC. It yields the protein CASSSTSGGETQYF.

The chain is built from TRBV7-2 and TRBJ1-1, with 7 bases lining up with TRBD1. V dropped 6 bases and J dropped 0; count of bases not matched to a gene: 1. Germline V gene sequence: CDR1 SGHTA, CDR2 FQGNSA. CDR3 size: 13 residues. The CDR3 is CASRGQMNTEAFF. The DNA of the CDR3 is TGTGCCAGCAGGGGACAGATGAACACTGAAGCTTTCTTT.

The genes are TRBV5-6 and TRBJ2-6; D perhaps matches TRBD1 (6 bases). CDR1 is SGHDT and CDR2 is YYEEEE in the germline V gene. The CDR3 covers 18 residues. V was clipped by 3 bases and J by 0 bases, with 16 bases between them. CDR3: CASSSPGQRSSGANVLTF. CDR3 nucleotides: TGTGCCAGCAGCTCCCCAGGACAGCGCTCCTCTGGGGCCAACGTCCTGACTTTC.

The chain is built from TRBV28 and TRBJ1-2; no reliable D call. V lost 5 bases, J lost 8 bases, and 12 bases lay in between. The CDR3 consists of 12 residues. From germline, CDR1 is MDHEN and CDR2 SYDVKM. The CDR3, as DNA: TGTGCCAGCAGTGGGGAGGTGGGCGGCTACACCTTC. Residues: CASSGEVGGYTF.

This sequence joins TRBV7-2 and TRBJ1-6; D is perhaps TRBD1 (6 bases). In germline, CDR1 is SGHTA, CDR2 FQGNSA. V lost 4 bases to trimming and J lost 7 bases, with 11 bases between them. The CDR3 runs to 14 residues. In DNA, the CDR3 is TGTGCCAGCAGCTCAGGGAGGGGGAATTCACCCCTCCACTTT. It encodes CASSSGRGNSPLHF.

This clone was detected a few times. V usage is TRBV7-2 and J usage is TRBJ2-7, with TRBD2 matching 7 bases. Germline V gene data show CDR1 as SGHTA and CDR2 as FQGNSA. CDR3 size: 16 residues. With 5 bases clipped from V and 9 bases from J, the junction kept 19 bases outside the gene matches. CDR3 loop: CASSPPGRVRGGLQYF. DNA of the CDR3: TGTGCCAGCAGCCCCCCGGGCCGGGTCCGCGGGGGACTGCAGTACTTC.

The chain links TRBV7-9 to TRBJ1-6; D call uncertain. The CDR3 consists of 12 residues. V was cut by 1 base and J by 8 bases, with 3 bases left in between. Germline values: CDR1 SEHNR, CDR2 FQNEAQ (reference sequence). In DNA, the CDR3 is TGTGCCAGCAGCTTAGACTATTCACCCCTCCACTTT. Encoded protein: CASSLDYSPLHF.

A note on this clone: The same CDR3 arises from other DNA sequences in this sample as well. CDR3 DNA: TGTGCCAGCAGCTTATCGGGGGTGGGTTCACCCCTCCACTTT. It codes for CASSLSGVGSPLHF. The genes are TRBV11-3 and TRBJ1-6; tentative D call: TRBD1 (5 bases). Germline V gives CDR1 SGHNT, CDR2 YENEEA. V was cut by 2 bases and J by 9 bases, with 11 bases left in between. The CDR3 has 14 residues. Together with reference TRBV11-3 and TRBJ1-6, the CDR3 gives the full variable domain: EAGVVQSPRYKIIEKKQPVAFWCNPISGHNTLYWYLQNLGQGPELLIRYENEEAVDDSQLPKDRFSAERLKGVDSTLKIQPAELGDSAVYLCASSLSGVGSPLHFGNGTRLTVT.

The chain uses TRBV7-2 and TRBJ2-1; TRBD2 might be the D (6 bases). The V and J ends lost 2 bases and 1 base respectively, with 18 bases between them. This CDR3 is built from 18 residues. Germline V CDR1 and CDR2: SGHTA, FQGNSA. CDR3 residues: CASSLTPGLPGSYNEQFF. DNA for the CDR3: TGTGCCAGCAGCTTAACTCCAGGACTACCTGGGTCCTACAATGAGCAGTTCTTC.

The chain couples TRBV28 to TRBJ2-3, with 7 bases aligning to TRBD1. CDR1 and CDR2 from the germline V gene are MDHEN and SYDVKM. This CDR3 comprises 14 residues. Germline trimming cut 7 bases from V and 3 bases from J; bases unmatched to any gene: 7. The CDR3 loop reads CASTRQGSTDTQYF. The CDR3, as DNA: TGTGCCAGCACTCGACAGGGATCTACAGATACGCAGTATTTT.

CDR3 sequence: CASSVGAGVNTGELFF. DNA for the CDR3: TGTGCCAGCAGCGTAGGGGCAGGGGTGAACACCGGGGAGCTGTTTTTT. The rearrangement links TRBV9 to TRBJ2-2, with a weak D call TRBD1 (6 bases). Trimming shortened V by 0 bases and J by 1 base, and 10 bases separated the two germline ends. CDR1 and CDR2 from the germline V gene are SGDLS and YYNGEE. This CDR3 region has 16 residues.

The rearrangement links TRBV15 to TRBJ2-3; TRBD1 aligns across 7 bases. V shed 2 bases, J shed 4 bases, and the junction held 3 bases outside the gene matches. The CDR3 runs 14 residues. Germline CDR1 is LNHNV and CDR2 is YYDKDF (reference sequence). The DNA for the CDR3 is TGTGCCACCAGCAGAAGGGGGCAGGCAGATACGCAGTATTTT. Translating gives CATSRRGQADTQYF. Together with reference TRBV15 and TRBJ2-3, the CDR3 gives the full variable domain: DAMVIQNPRYQVTQFGKPVTLSCSQTLNHNVMYWYQQKSSQAPKLLFHYYDKDFNNEADTPDNFQSRRPNTSFCFLDIRSPGLGDTAMYLCATSRRGQADTQYFGPGTRLTVL.

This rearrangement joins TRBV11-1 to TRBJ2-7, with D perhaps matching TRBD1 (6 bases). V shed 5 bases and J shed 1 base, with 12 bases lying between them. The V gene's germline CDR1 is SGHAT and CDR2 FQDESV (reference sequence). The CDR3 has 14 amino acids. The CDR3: CASSIRQVSYEQYF. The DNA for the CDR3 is TGTGCCAGCAGCATCCGACAGGTTTCCTACGAGCAGTACTTC. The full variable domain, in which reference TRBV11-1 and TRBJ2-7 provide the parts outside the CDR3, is EAEVAQSPRYKITEKSQAVAFWCDPISGHATLYWYRQILGQGPELLVQFQDESVVDDSQLPKDRFSAERLKGVDSTLKIQPAELGDSAMYLCASSIRQVSYEQYFGPGTRLTVT.

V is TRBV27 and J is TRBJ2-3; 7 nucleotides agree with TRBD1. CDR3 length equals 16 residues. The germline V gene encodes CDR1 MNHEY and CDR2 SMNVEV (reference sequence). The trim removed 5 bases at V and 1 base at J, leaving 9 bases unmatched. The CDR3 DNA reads TGTGCCAGCAGTCCAACAGGGGTTGTTGGCACAGATACGCAGTATTTT. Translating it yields CASSPTGVVGTDTQYF.